Presented here are 6 T cell receptor beta chains from one specimen sequenced in a study of Graves' ophthalmopathy and Graves' hyperthyroidism. Amplification of TCR beta CDR3 regions used RNA transcripts. Second-round multiplex PCR followed a first-round RT-PCR using HTBI primers. TCRdb passed the multiplex PCR reads through MiXCR, listing each CDR3 protein once. The sample consists of about 660,000 distinct CDR3 sequences, over 40% of them appearing once. Sequencing input: peripheral blood. Receptors were obtained from an adult man with Graves' ophthalmopathy.

This clonotype has a handful of counts. The chain employs TRBV3-1 and TRBJ2-5; 8 bases agree with TRBD1. The V gene end was trimmed by 4 bases and the J gene end by 3 bases; junction bases not matched to a gene: 7. Germline assignment: CDR1 LGHDT and CDR2 YNNKEL (reference sequence). This CDR3 has 15 residues. This CDR3 is CASSPGQGMKETQYF. CDR3 nucleotide sequence: TGTGCCAGCAGCCCCGGACAGGGAATGAAAGAGACCCAGTACTTC.

In this sample, this clonotype turned up many times. This chain connects TRBV12-3 or TRBV12-4 to TRBJ2-7; 7 bases match TRBD2. CDR3 size: 15 residues. J gave up 1 base and V 3 bases, and 6 bases lay outside the gene matches. CDR3 nucleotides: TGTGCCAGCAGTTTTCGCGGCGGGGGTTCCTACGAGCAGTACTTC. Its protein is CASSFRGGGSYEQYF.

This clonotype occurred many times. The chain has TRBV9 and TRBJ2-7, with 9 bases that match TRBD2. The CDR3 is 14 residues long. Germline CDR1 and CDR2: SGDLS and YYNGEE. V shed 0 bases, J shed 3 bases, and the junction held 1 base outside the gene matches. In DNA form, the CDR3 reads TGTGCCAGCAGCGTAGGTAGCGGGAGCTACGAGCAGTACTTC. Residues: CASSVGSGSYEQYF.

This clonotype showed up just once. The V and J genes are TRBV12-3 or TRBV12-4 and TRBJ2-7; tentatively, D is TRBD2 (6 bases). Trimming removed 4 bases at V and 2 bases at J, with 15 bases between. CDR3 size: 15 residues. This chain's CDR3 is CASSSRRESPYEQYF. CDR3 coding DNA: TGTGCCAGCAGTTCGAGGAGGGAATCCCCCTACGAGCAGTACTTC.

The table lists this clonotype with a few counts. The V gene is TRBV6-6, the J gene TRBJ2-5; 7 bases align to TRBD2. The germline CDR1 and CDR2 sequences are MNHNY and SVGAGI (reference sequence). The CDR3 runs to 14 residues. The V segment lost 6 bases and the J segment 5 bases; nucleotides outside the gene matches: 9. The CDR3 is CASRGAEAGETQYF. CDR3 coding DNA: TGTGCCAGCAGAGGAGCGGAAGCGGGGGAGACCCAGTACTTC.

This clonotype was found many times. The chain uses TRBV24-1 and TRBJ1-5; TRBD1 is a possible D gene (5 bases). V was pared by 5 bases and J by 0 bases, with 7 bases between. The CDR3 is made up of 14 amino acids. Looked up from germline, CDR1 is KGHDR and CDR2 is SFDVKD. CDR3: CATSGQYSNQPQHF. CDR3 DNA sequence: TGTGCCACCAGTGGACAGTATAGCAATCAGCCCCAGCATTTT.